These 30 T cell receptor beta chains were sequenced from one sample in a study of cytomegalovirus exposure and HLA in healthy donors. This PCR relied on a set of 60 Vbeta primers and 13 Jbeta primers. The table came from immunoSEQ multiplex PCR; TCRdb's copy has only in-frame clones and leaves some out. The repertoire holds some 180,000 clones, around 78% seen once, with around 1.6% in the top ten. The sample taken for sequencing was PBMCs. These receptor sequences come from a young man in good health and CMV-seronegative.

The V and J genes are TRBV5-4 and TRBJ2-5, with a possible D match to TRBD2 (6 bases). The germline V and J ends were trimmed by 5 bases and 4 bases, with 15 bases remaining between them. Germline V gene sequence: CDR1 SGHNT, CDR2 YYREEE (reference sequence). This CDR3 spans 14 amino acids. The CDR3 loop reads CASSPGGKTETQYF. CDR3 bases: TGTGCCAGCAGTCCCGGCGGGAAAACAGAGACCCAGTACTTC.

The chain combines TRBV11-2 with TRBJ2-1, with D perhaps TRBD2 (5 bases). Germline values: CDR1 SGHAT, CDR2 FQNNGV. V dropped 8 bases and J dropped 9 bases, with 14 bases sitting between them. The CDR3 runs 12 residues. The CDR3, as DNA: TGTGCCAGCGGGTACCTAGCAAGTGAGCAGTTCTTC. Its protein product is CASGYLASEQFF.

The chain links TRBV29-1 to TRBJ1-4; the D is unclear. Germline V gives CDR1 SQVTM, CDR2 ANQGSEA. Trimming left V 6 bases short and J 8 bases short, with 16 bases between. The CDR3 runs 13 residues. The DNA of the CDR3 is TGCAGCGTGCTAGGAACAGAGGGAGAAAAACTGTTTTTT. This codes for CSVLGTEGEKLFF.

This sequence joins TRBV14 and TRBJ2-7, with TRBD2 matching over 8 bases. Germline CDR1 reads SGHDN; CDR2 reads FVKESK. J gave up 7 bases and V 4 bases, and 9 bases lay outside the gene matches. The CDR3 is 14 residues long. The CDR3 nucleotides read TGTGCCAGCAGCCCTTTAGCGGGATTGCAGGAGCAGTACTTC. Protein product: CASSPLAGLQEQYF.

The chain combines TRBV2 with TRBJ1-3; unclear D gene. The V end lost 6 bases, the J end lost 0 bases, and 15 bases lay between the germline ends. CDR1 and CDR2 from the germline V gene are SNHLY and FYNNEI. The CDR3 sequence is 16 residues long. The CDR3 is CASRTQALSSGNTIYF. CDR3 DNA: TGTGCCAGCAGGACTCAAGCCCTGTCCTCTGGAAACACCATATATTTT.

The chain recombines TRBV10-2 with TRBJ2-7, with D perhaps matching TRBD2 (5 bases). Germline CDR1 reads WSHSY; CDR2 reads SAAADI. V was cut by 6 bases and J by 2 bases, with 8 bases left in between. There are 12 residues in the CDR3. This CDR3 reads CASRAGPYEQYF. The CDR3, as DNA: TGCGCCAGCAGGGCGGGTCCCTACGAGCAGTACTTC.

The genes are TRBV14 and TRBJ2-7; tentative D call: TRBD1 (5 bases). This CDR3 comprises 14 residues. Germline V gives CDR1 SGHDN, CDR2 FVKESK. Trimming cost V 3 bases and J 2 bases, with 11 bases left between them. The CDR3 DNA is TGTGCCAGCAGCCAGACAGAGTTCACCTACGAGCAGTACTTC. This encodes CASSQTEFTYEQYF.

This clone was counted a single time. This rearrangement joins TRBV30 to TRBJ2-7; 9 positions match TRBD2. The CDR3 contains 13 residues. V lost 5 bases, J lost 11 bases, and 13 bases stayed unmatched. Germline lookup yields CDR1 GTSNPN and CDR2 SVGIG (reference sequence). CDR3 residues: CAWSQRGAGWEYF. The CDR3 DNA follows: TGTGCCTGGTCTCAGCGGGGGGCAGGATGGGAGTACTTC.

V usage is TRBV5-1 and J usage is TRBJ2-1, with D tentatively TRBD2 (7 bases). V lost 4 bases to trimming and J lost 4 bases, with 18 bases between them. In germline, CDR1 is SGHRS, CDR2 YFSETQ. The CDR3 length is 16 residues. CDR3 residues: CASSLAGGGGYNEQFF. The CDR3 nucleotides read TGCGCCAGCAGCCTGGCCGGAGGGGGGGGTTACAATGAGCAGTTCTTC.

The chain couples TRBV4-2 to TRBJ2-3; 11 bases fit TRBD2. Trimming took 5 bases from V and 6 from J; bases not matched to a gene: 7. The CDR3 consists of 15 residues. Germline-derived CDR1 and CDR2 are LGHNA and YNFKEQ. The CDR3 loop reads CASSETSGEVDTQYF. CDR3 nucleotide sequence: TGTGCCAGCAGCGAGACTAGCGGGGAGGTCGATACGCAGTATTTT.

This sequence joins TRBV6-5 and TRBJ1-4; D not resolved. CDR3 size: 13 residues. Per the germline V gene, CDR1 is MNHEY and CDR2 is SVGAGI. V lost 5 bases, J lost 4 bases, and 8 bases lay in between. The CDR3, as DNA: TGTGCCAGCAGTGTGTCAATTAATGAAAAACTGTTTTTT. It yields the protein CASSVSINEKLFF.

The chain uses TRBV9 and TRBJ1-1, with D maybe TRBD1 (5 bases). V was cut by 3 bases and J by 1 base, with 7 bases left in between. The CDR3 contains 13 residues. Germline CDR1 and CDR2: SGDLS and YYNGEE. The CDR3 DNA sequence: TGTGCCAGCAGCGCCAGGGAGAACACTGAAGCTTTCTTT. Translated, it gives CASSARENTEAFF.

The rearrangement links TRBV10-2 to TRBJ2-2; a weak D match, TRBD1 (5 bases). There are 13 residues in the CDR3. Per the germline V gene, CDR1 is WSHSY and CDR2 is SAAADI. The V and J ends lost 0 bases and 7 bases respectively, with 6 bases between them. CDR3 sequence: CASSESRVGELFF. CDR3 nucleotide sequence: TGCGCCAGCAGTGAGTCCAGGGTCGGGGAGCTGTTTTTT.

The chain combines TRBV11-2 with TRBJ2-7; 8 bases map to TRBD1. Unmatched junction bases numbered 6, after V lost 6 bases and J lost 2 bases. Germline V lookup: CDR1 SGHAT, CDR2 FQNNGV. The CDR3 spans 14 residues. CDR3 nucleotide sequence: TGTGCCAGCAGTAGGACAGGGACGCCCTACGAGCAGTACTTC. Translation: CASSRTGTPYEQYF.

The V gene is TRBV5-1, the J gene TRBJ1-2, with 7 nucleotides matching TRBD1. V shed 3 bases and J 7 bases; nucleotides not matched to a gene: 12. This CDR3 region has 15 residues. From germline, CDR1 is SGHRS and CDR2 YFSETQ. The CDR3 spells CASSYSKGAVGGYTF. CDR3 nucleotide sequence: TGCGCCAGCAGCTACTCTAAGGGGGCGGTAGGTGGCTACACCTTC. Using reference TRBV5-1 and TRBJ1-2 for the parts outside the CDR3, the full variable domain is KAGVTQTPRYLIKTRGQQVTLSCSPISGHRSVSWYQQTPGQGLQFLFEYFSETQRNKGNFPGRFSGRQFSNSRSEMNVSTLELGDSALYLCASSYSKGAVGGYTFGSGTRLTVV.

The rearrangement joins TRBV7-2 to TRBJ2-7, with 7 bases fitting TRBD2. This CDR3 contains 17 residues. V was clipped by 1 base and J by 6 bases; unmatched bases: 15. The germline gives CDR1 SGHTA, CDR2 FQGNSA. The CDR3 loop reads CASSLDRAGLASREQYF. The CDR3 DNA follows: TGTGCCAGCAGCTTAGATCGAGCGGGGTTAGCCTCCCGCGAGCAGTACTTC. The variable domain in full, with the rest retrieved from reference TRBV7-2 and TRBJ2-7, is GAGVSQSPSNKVTEKGKDVELRCDPISGHTALYWYRQSLGQGLEFLIYFQGNSAPDKSGLPSDRFSAERTGGSVSTLTIQRTQQEDSAVYLCASSLDRAGLASREQYFGPGTRLTVT.

This rearrangement joins TRBV6-5 to TRBJ1-5; D call uncertain. Germline assignment: CDR1 MNHEY and CDR2 SVGAGI. The CDR3 is 13 amino acids. V was trimmed by 6 bases and J by 6 bases, leaving 12 bases between them. The CDR3 DNA follows: TGTGCCAGCAGATCTGTCTCGGGTCAGCCCCAGCATTTT. It codes for CASRSVSGQPQHF.

In this sample, this clone turned up once. The chain combines TRBV5-1 with TRBJ2-2; possibly TRBD2 for D (6 bases). The germline V gene has CDR1 SGHRS and CDR2 YFSETQ. Trimming took off 0 bases at V and 4 bases at J, with 16 bases between the two ends. The length of the CDR3 is 17 residues. CDR3 DNA: TGCGCCAGCAGCTTGGGAGCGGGCAAGTTGAGCACCGGGGAGCTGTTTTTT. Translating it yields CASSLGAGKLSTGELFF. The full variable domain, in which reference TRBV5-1 and TRBJ2-2 provide the parts outside the CDR3, is KAGVTQTPRYLIKTRGQQVTLSCSPISGHRSVSWYQQTPGQGLQFLFEYFSETQRNKGNFPGRFSGRQFSNSRSEMNVSTLELGDSALYLCASSLGAGKLSTGELFFGEGSRLTVL.

The chain recombines TRBV2 with TRBJ2-4, with D maybe TRBD2 (6 bases). Trimming removed 6 bases from V and 3 bases from J, with 9 bases in between. Germline CDR1 is SNHLY and CDR2 is FYNNEI. This CDR3 has 13 amino acids. The CDR3 loop is CASRVGGKNIQYF. CDR3 nucleotides: TGTGCCAGCAGGGTCGGGGGCAAAAACATTCAGTACTTC.

The chain recombines TRBV4-1 with TRBJ2-3; the D gene is possibly TRBD2 (6 bases). The ends were cut back, 0 bases at V and 0 bases at J, with 13 bases in the middle. The CDR3 sequence is 17 residues long. The germline V gene has CDR1 MGHRA and CDR2 YSYEKL. CDR3 loop: CASSQDGRGASTDTQYF. CDR3 sequence (DNA): TGCGCCAGCAGCCAAGATGGGCGGGGAGCTAGCACAGATACGCAGTATTTT.

This clone was observed a few times. The chain couples TRBV9 to TRBJ1-4, with D unclear. Per the germline V gene, CDR1 is SGDLS and CDR2 is YYNGEE. The CDR3 has 17 amino acids. V dropped 0 bases and J dropped 2 bases, with 14 bases sitting between them. The CDR3 is CASSVGVTAGTNEKLFF. The CDR3 nucleotides read TGTGCCAGCAGCGTAGGGGTAACAGCCGGTACTAATGAAAAACTGTTTTTT.

The chain employs TRBV9 and TRBJ2-7; 7 bases match TRBD2. Germline trimming cut 0 bases from V and 3 bases from J; bases unmatched to any gene: 9. CDR1 SGDLS and CDR2 YYNGEE come from the germline V gene. The CDR3 length is 16 residues. Here the CDR3 DNA reads TGTGCCAGCAGCGTAGACGGGGGGTGGAACTACTACGAGCAGTACTTC. Protein product: CASSVDGGWNYYEQYF.

The rearrangement joins TRBV6-4 to TRBJ2-3; D remains ambiguous. Germline values: CDR1 MRHNA, CDR2 SNTAGT. Trimming stripped 4 bases from V and 5 bases from J, with 13 bases between. The CDR3 spans 14 residues. The CDR3 loop is CASSASAGLDTQYF. The CDR3 DNA reads as TGTGCCAGCAGTGCCAGCGCCGGGTTAGATACGCAGTATTTT.

The chain couples TRBV30 to TRBJ2-5; weak D call: TRBD1 (8 bases). V shed 3 bases and J shed 7 bases, with 24 bases lying between them. The CDR3 contains 16 residues. CDR1 is GTSNPN and CDR2 is SVGIG in the germline V gene (reference sequence). CDR3 in amino acids: CAWSETQGGLRATQYF. The CDR3 DNA reads as TGTGCCTGGAGCGAGACACAGGGGGGGCTTCGGGCGACCCAGTACTTC.

The chain couples TRBV6-5 to TRBJ2-5, with unresolved D. CDR1 is MNHEY and CDR2 is SVGAGI in the germline V gene. This CDR3 has 13 amino acids. V gave up 7 bases and J gave up 2 bases, with 11 bases separating them. The DNA for the CDR3 is TGTGCCAGCACCAATTTCAGGCAAGAGACCCAGTACTTC. Translation: CASTNFRQETQYF.

The chain joins TRBV2 to TRBJ1-2; the D gene is possibly TRBD1 (5 bases). Trimming pared 3 bases from V and 2 bases from J, leaving 7 bases between. Germline V CDR1 and CDR2: SNHLY, FYNNEI. The CDR3 spans 13 residues. The CDR3 nucleotides read TGTGCCAGCAGTGACAGGGTGAACTATGGCTACACCTTC. This codes for CASSDRVNYGYTF.

The chain employs TRBV28 and TRBJ1-1, with 9 bases aligning to TRBD1. Germline CDR1 is MDHEN and CDR2 is SYDVKM. The CDR3 is 15 amino acids. The V segment lost 8 bases and the J segment 10 bases; nucleotides outside the gene matches: 17. CDR3 coding DNA: TGTGCCAGCGGATGGGGGGACAGGGCCGCCCTAGGAGCTTTCTTT. It codes for CASGWGDRAALGAFF.

In DNA, the CDR3 is TGCAGCGTTGGCCAGCGGGCGTCCTACGAGCAGTACTTC. Translated: CSVGQRASYEQYF. V gene TRBV29-1 combines with J gene TRBJ2-7, with D perhaps TRBD2 (6 bases). This CDR3 is built from 13 residues. CDR1 SQVTM and CDR2 ANQGSEA come from the germline V gene. Trimming removed 4 bases from V and 1 base from J, with 11 bases in between.

V usage is TRBV5-1 and J usage is TRBJ2-3; tentative D call: TRBD1 (6 bases). This CDR3 is built from 14 residues. Germline CDR1 and CDR2: SGHRS and YFSETQ. Trimming pared 6 bases from V and 5 bases from J, leaving 16 bases between. The CDR3 DNA reads TGCGCCAGCACAATGACACAGGGCGTAGATACGCAGTATTTT. It yields the protein CASTMTQGVDTQYF.

The chain couples TRBV19 to TRBJ1-4, with D possibly matching TRBD1 (6 bases). Looked up from germline, CDR1 is LNHDA and CDR2 is SQIVND (reference sequence). Between the trimmed V and J ends, which lost 5 bases and 10 bases, there was a span of 11 bases. This CDR3 has 12 amino acids. CDR3 nucleotides: TGTGCCAGTAGTGGAGAAGGGGGAAAACTGTTTTTT. Its translation is CASSGEGGKLFF.